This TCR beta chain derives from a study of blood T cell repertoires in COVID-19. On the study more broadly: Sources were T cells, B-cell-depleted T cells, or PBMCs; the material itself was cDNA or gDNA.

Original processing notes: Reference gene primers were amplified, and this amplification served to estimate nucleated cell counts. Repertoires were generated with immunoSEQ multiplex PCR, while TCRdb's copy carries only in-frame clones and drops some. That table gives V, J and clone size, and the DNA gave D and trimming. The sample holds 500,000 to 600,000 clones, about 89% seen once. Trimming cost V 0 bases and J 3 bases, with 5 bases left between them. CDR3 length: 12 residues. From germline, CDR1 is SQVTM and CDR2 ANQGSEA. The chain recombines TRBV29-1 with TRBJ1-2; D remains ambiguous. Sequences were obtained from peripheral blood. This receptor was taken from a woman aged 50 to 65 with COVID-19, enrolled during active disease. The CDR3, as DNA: TGCAGCGTTGAAGAGCGATACTATGGCTACACCTTC. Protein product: CSVEERYYGYTF.